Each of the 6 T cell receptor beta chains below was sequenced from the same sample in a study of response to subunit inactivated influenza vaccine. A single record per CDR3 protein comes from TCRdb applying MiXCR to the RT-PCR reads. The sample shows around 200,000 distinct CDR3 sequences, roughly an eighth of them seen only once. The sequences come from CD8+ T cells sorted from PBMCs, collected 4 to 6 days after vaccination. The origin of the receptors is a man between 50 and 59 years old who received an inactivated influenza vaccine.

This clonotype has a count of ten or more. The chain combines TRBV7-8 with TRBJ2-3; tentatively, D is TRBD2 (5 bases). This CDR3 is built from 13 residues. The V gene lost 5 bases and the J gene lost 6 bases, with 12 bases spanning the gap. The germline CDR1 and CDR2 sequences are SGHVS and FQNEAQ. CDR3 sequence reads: CASSAGLFDTQYF. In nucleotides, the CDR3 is TGTGCCAGCAGCGCCGGACTTTTTGATACGCAGTATTTT.

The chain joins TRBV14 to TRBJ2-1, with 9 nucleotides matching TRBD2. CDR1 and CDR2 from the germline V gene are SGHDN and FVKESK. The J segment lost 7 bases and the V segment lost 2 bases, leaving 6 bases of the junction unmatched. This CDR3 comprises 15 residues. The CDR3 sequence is CASSQFRGGVNEQFF. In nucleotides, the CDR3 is TGTGCCAGCAGCCAATTTCGCGGGGGGGTAAATGAGCAGTTCTTC.

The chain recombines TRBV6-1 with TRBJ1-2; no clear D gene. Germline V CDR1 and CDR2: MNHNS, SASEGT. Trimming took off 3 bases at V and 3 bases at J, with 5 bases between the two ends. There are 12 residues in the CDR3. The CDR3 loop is CASSDRHYGYTF. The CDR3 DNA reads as TGTGCCAGCAGTGACAGACACTATGGCTACACCTTC.

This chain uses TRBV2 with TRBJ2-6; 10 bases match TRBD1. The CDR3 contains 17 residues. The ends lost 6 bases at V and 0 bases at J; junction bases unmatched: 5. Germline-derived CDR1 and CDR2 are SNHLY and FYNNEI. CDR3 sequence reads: CASSQTGGNSGANVLTF. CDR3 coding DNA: TGTGCCAGCAGCCAGACAGGGGGCAACTCTGGGGCCAACGTCCTGACTTTC.

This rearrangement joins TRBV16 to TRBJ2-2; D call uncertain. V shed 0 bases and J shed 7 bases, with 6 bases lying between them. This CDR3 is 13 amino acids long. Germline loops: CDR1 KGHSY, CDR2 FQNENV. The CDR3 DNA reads TGTGCCAGCAGCCAATCGGGAATCGGGGAGCTGTTTTTT. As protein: CASSQSGIGELFF.

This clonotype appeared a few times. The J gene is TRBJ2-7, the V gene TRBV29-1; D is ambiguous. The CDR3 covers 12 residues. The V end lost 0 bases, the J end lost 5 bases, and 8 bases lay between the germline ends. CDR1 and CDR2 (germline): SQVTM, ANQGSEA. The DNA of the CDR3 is TGCAGCGTTGAAGATCGTTTGGACGAGCAGTACTTC. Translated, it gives CSVEDRLDEQYF.